The source of this T cell receptor (beta chain) is a study of radiation and T cells in renal cell carcinoma. In germline, CDR1 is SGHTA, CDR2 FQGNSA. V lost 7 bases to trimming and J lost 4 bases; unmatched junction nucleotides: 10. CDR3 length: 15 amino acids. The time point was: blood 4 weeks post-SBRT, at nephrectomy. As to treatment: 15 Gy SBRT to primary tumor, nephrectomy 4 weeks later. The method was immunoSEQ multiplex PCR; TCRdb's version includes in-frame clones alone and lacks a portion of them. The sample contains about 83,000 clones, less than 90% of which appear only once. The receptor comes from a woman in her sixties with renal cell carcinoma. This chain uses TRBV7-2 with TRBJ2-3; TRBD2 aligns across 8 bases. This sample comprised blood, obtained from a patient whose treatment included radiotherapy and nephrectomy. CDR3 sequence reads: CASKRLAGGADTQYF. The CDR3 nucleotides are TGTGCCAGCAAAAGACTAGCCGGGGGGGCAGATACGCAGTATTTT.